A single sample is the source of the 19 T cell receptor beta chains below, sequenced in a study of CD8 T cells in Susac syndrome. It was with random hexamers that about 0.45 to 1 ug RNA was reverse transcribed. TCRdb reprocessed the immunoSEQ multiplex PCR reads with MiXCR, giving one entry per CDR3 protein. The sample records approximately 190,000 distinct CDR3 sequences, around 95% being singletons. Sequenced: CD4+ T cells from PBMCs. These TCRs come from a human donor with Susac syndrome.

This clonotype was recorded once. The V call is TRBV12-3 or TRBV12-4, the J call TRBJ2-3; the match to TRBD2 covers 9 bases. V trimming: 4 bases; J trimming: 4 bases; junction bases outside the gene matches: 3. The CDR3 has 14 amino acids. CDR3 DNA: TGTGCCAGCAGTTCGGCGGGGGGGGCAGATACGCAGTATTTT. Encoded protein: CASSSAGGADTQYF.

This clonotype has only one observation. The V and J genes are TRBV30 and TRBJ2-1, with TRBD2 matching 13 bases. Germline loops: CDR1 GTSNPN, CDR2 SVGIG (reference sequence). The CDR3 is 16 amino acids. V lost 0 bases, J lost 8 bases, and 7 bases stayed unmatched. Here the CDR3 reads CAWSVGLAGAGDEQFF. In DNA form, the CDR3 reads TGTGCCTGGAGTGTAGGACTAGCGGGGGCCGGGGATGAGCAGTTCTTC.

This clonotype was counted a single time. The gene calls are TRBV7-9 and TRBJ2-3; D is unresolved. The length of the CDR3 is 14 residues. Per germline, CDR1 SEHNR and CDR2 FQNEAQ (reference sequence). Trimming removed 5 bases at V and 6 bases at J, with 15 bases between. The CDR3 region is CASSPSGSPDTQYF. The CDR3 DNA follows: TGTGCCAGCAGCCCTAGTGGATCCCCCGATACGCAGTATTTT.

V and J are TRBV25-1 and TRBJ2-3, with TRBD2 as a possible D gene (7 bases). Per the germline V gene, CDR1 is MGHDK and CDR2 is SYGVNS. The CDR3 runs 12 residues. Between the trimmed V and J ends, which lost 8 bases and 5 bases, there was a span of 11 bases. The CDR3 coding sequence is TGTGCCAGCGGGGGGGCCGGAGATACGCAGTATTTT. It encodes CASGGAGDTQYF.

The chain recombines TRBV11-1 with TRBJ1-2; the D gene is possibly TRBD1 (5 bases). CDR3 length: 13 amino acids. The V gene's germline CDR1 is SGHAT and CDR2 FQDESV (reference sequence). The ends were cut back, 7 bases at V and 1 base at J, with 10 bases in the middle. CDR3 amino acids: CASKPGVNYGYTF. The DNA for the CDR3 is TGTGCCAGCAAGCCGGGGGTTAACTATGGCTACACCTTC.

V usage is TRBV28 and J usage is TRBJ2-1; maybe TRBD2 (6 bases). Trimming took off 6 bases at V and 1 base at J, with 7 bases between the two ends. The CDR3 is 13 amino acids. CDR1 is MDHEN and CDR2 is SYDVKM in the germline V gene. CDR3 DNA: TGTGCCAGCAGGGGGAGGTCCTACAATGAGCAGTTCTTC. Translation: CASRGRSYNEQFF.

The V and J genes are TRBV11-2 and TRBJ2-3; the D is unclear. V lost 1 base and J 2 bases, leaving 4 bases between the germline ends. CDR3 length: 13 residues. CDR1 is SGHAT, CDR2 FQNNGV, per germline. The CDR3 coding sequence is TGTGCCAGCAGCTTAGCCCTCACAGATACGCAGTATTTT. Protein: CASSLALTDTQYF. The whole variable domain, filled in from reference TRBV11-2 and TRBJ2-3, reads EAGVAQSPRYKIIEKRQSVAFWCNPISGHATLYWYQQILGQGPKLLIQFQNNGVVDDSQLPKDRFSAERLKGVDSTLKIQPAKLEDSAVYLCASSLALTDTQYFGPGTRLTVL.

The chain carries TRBV6-2 or TRBV6-3 and TRBJ1-5, with 8 bases lining up with TRBD1. The CDR3 runs to 17 residues. Germline CDR1 and CDR2: MNHEY and SVGEGT. V shed 6 bases and J 5 bases; nucleotides not matched to a gene: 15. The CDR3 DNA follows: TGTGCCAGCAGCCGTGACAGGGGAAGAGGGGGCCATCAGCCCCAGCATTTT. Translation: CASSRDRGRGGHQPQHF.

This rearrangement joins TRBV15 to TRBJ2-7; tentatively, D is TRBD1 or TRBD2 (6 bases each). CDR1 is LNHNV and CDR2 is YYDKDF in the germline V gene (reference sequence). The CDR3 is made up of 13 amino acids. Between the trimmed V and J ends, which lost 4 bases and 2 bases, there was a span of 9 bases. The CDR3 spells CATSIGGTYEQYF. CDR3 in DNA: TGTGCCACCAGCATAGGGGGGACCTACGAGCAGTACTTC.

This rearrangement joins TRBV7-6 to TRBJ2-1; no definite D call. This CDR3 region has 11 residues. V lost 8 bases, J lost 1 base, and 3 bases lay in between. From germline, CDR1 is SGHVS and CDR2 FNYEAQ. The CDR3 sequence: CASGSYNEQFF. The CDR3 DNA reads TGTGCCAGCGGGTCCTACAATGAGCAGTTCTTC.

The CDR3, as DNA: TGCAGTGCTGATATCCCGGGACAGGGGGCCGGGTCACCCCTCCACTTT. Protein: CSADIPGQGAGSPLHF. The J gene is TRBJ1-6, the V gene TRBV20-1, with TRBD1 identical over 12 bases. The CDR3 runs 16 residues. The V gene end was trimmed by 5 bases and the J gene end by 10 bases; junction bases not matched to a gene: 12. Germline V lookup: CDR1 DFQATT, CDR2 SNEGSKA (reference sequence).

The rearrangement links TRBV5-1 to TRBJ2-5; tentatively, D is TRBD2 (5 bases). Trimming stripped 5 bases from V and 5 bases from J, with 13 bases between. Germline V gives CDR1 SGHRS, CDR2 YFSETQ. The CDR3 is made up of 13 amino acids. The CDR3 nucleotides read TGCGCCAGCAGTTCACGGGGTGGGGAGACCCAGTACTTC. It yields the protein CASSSRGGETQYF.

The CDR3 bases are TGTGCCAGCAGCCAAGAGGGGACGGCGCCAAGGAATGAGCAGTTCTTC. Its translation: CASSQEGTAPRNEQFF. The rearrangement uses TRBV4-2 and TRBJ2-1; D is perhaps TRBD1 or TRBD2 (5 bases each). The CDR3 covers 16 residues. V was pared by 0 bases and J by 7 bases, with 16 bases between. Germline V gene data show CDR1 as LGHNA and CDR2 as YNFKEQ.

This chain links TRBV3-1 with TRBJ2-5; D is uncertain. Germline CDR1 and CDR2: LGHDT and YNNKEL (reference sequence). Trimming removed 1 base from V and 3 bases from J, with 9 bases in between. There are 14 residues in the CDR3. The CDR3 DNA sequence: TGTGCCAGCAGCCAAGGGGCAGTAGAAGAGACCCAGTACTTC. This sequence encodes CASSQGAVEETQYF.

This chain uses TRBV19 with TRBJ2-1; 7 nucleotides match TRBD2. J gave up 7 bases and V 1 base, and 10 bases lay outside the gene matches. The CDR3 contains 16 residues. Germline V gene lookup returns CDR1 LNHDA and CDR2 SQIVND (reference sequence). The CDR3 nucleotides are TGTGCCAGTAGTATAGTTGGGCGGGGGATTGGGAATGAGCAGTTCTTC. As protein: CASSIVGRGIGNEQFF.

In this sample, this clonotype turned up once. The chain combines TRBV29-1 with TRBJ1-5; D is possibly TRBD1 (5 bases). The germline V gene has CDR1 SQVTM and CDR2 ANQGSEA. This CDR3 spans 14 amino acids. Trimming shortened V by 0 bases and J by 10 bases, and 16 bases separated the two germline ends. The CDR3 loop is CSVEDQEAGGPQHF. CDR3 in DNA: TGCAGCGTTGAAGATCAAGAGGCTGGGGGTCCCCAGCATTTT.

This chain links TRBV12-3 or TRBV12-4 with TRBJ2-3, with TRBD2 as a possible D gene (5 bases). The CDR3 is 13 amino acids. V was clipped by 0 bases and J by 8 bases, with 9 bases between them. The CDR3 spells CASSLAGSPTQYF. The CDR3, as DNA: TGTGCCAGCAGTTTAGCGGGGAGTCCTACGCAGTATTTT.

The chain's CDR3 is CASSQGTAFETQYF. Here the CDR3 DNA reads TGCGCCAGCAGCCAAGGGACAGCCTTTGAGACCCAGTACTTC. The chain uses TRBV4-3 and TRBJ2-5, with D tentatively TRBD1 (6 bases). Germline V CDR1 and CDR2: LGHNA, YSLEER. V lost 1 base, J lost 5 bases, and 11 bases lay in between. The CDR3 totals 14 residues.

The V gene is TRBV20-1, the J gene TRBJ1-2, with 7 bases that match TRBD1. With 0 bases clipped from V and 3 bases from J, the junction kept 4 bases outside the gene matches. The CDR3 spans 14 residues. Germline V gives CDR1 DFQATT, CDR2 SNEGSKA (reference sequence). CDR3 bases: TGCAGTGCTAGAGAATATGGGACAGACTATGGCTACACCTTC. Translated: CSAREYGTDYGYTF.